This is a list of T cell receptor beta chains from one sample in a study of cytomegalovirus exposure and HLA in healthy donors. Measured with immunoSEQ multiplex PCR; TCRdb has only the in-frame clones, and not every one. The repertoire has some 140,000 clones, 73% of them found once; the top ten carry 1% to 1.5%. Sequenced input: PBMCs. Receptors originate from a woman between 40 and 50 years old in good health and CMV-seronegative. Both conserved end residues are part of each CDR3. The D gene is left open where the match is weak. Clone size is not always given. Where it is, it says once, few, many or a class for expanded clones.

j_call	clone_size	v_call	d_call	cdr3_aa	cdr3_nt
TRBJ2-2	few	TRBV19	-	CASRGGGELFF	TGTGCCAGTAGGGGAGGCGGGGAGCTGTTTTTT
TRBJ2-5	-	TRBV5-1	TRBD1	CATTAGTGGSETQYF	TGCGCCACCACTGCCGGGACAGGGGGGTCAGAGACCCAGTACTTC
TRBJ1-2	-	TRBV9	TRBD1	CASSKQTGGSSYGYTF	TGTGCCAGCAGCAAACAGACAGGGGGCTCATCCTATGGCTACACCTTC
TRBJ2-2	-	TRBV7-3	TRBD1	CASSLGDRGPGELFF	TGTGCCAGCAGCTTAGGGGACAGGGGGCCCGGGGAGCTGTTTTTT
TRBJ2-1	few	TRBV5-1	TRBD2	CASSLLAGGQNEQFF	TGCGCCAGCAGCTTGTTAGCGGGGGGACAGAATGAGCAGTTCTTC
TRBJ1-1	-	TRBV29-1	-	CSVVRVMNTEAFF	TGCAGCGTTGTCCGAGTCATGAACACTGAAGCTTTCTTT
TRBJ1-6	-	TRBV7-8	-	CASSLAPGGNSPLHF	TGTGCCAGCAGCTTAGCGCCAGGAGGCAATTCACCCCTCCACTTT
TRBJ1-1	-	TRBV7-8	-	CASSFSSNGGTEAFF	TGTGCCAGCAGCTTTTCCTCAAACGGGGGTACTGAAGCTTTCTTT
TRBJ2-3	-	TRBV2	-	CARKTPDTQYF	TGTGCCAGGAAAACTCCAGATACGCAGTATTTT
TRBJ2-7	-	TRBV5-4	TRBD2	CASSWEGPLSYEQYF	TGTGCCAGCAGCTGGGAGGGACCTCTGTCCTACGAGCAGTACTTC
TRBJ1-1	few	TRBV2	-	CASSGGSGAFF	TGTGCCAGCAGTGGCGGATCCGGCGCTTTCTTT
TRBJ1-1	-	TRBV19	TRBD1	CASSQDRANTEAFF	TGTGCCAGTTCCCAGGACAGGGCGAACACTGAAGCTTTCTTT
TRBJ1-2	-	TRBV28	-	CASTSGPVNYGYTF	TGTGCCAGCACGTCAGGGCCAGTCAACTATGGCTACACCTTC
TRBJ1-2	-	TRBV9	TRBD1	CASSIRDRSYYTF	TGTGCCAGCAGCATCCGGGACAGGAGTTACTACACCTTC
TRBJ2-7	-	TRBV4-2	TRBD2	CASSQVGLAGGDEQYF	TGTGCCAGCAGCCAAGTTGGCCTAGCGGGGGGTGACGAGCAGTACTTC
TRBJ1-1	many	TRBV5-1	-	CASSLEDSVFFF	TGCGCCAGCAGCTTGGAGGACAGCGTTTTTTTCTTT
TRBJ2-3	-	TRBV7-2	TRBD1	CASSTTGWSTDTQYF	TGTGCCAGCAGCACGACAGGGTGGAGCACAGATACGCAGTATTTT
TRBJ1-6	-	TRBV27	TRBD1	CASSLLPLTGNSPLHF	TGTGCCAGCAGTTTATTGCCCCTGACAGGGAATTCACCCCTCCACTTT
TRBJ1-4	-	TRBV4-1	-	CASSPRESTNEKLFF	TGCGCCAGCAGCCCGAGGGAGTCAACTAATGAAAAACTGTTTTTT
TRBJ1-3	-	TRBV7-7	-	CASSRNRYGNTIYF	TGTGCTAGCAGCAGAAACAGATATGGAAACACCATATATTTT